This passage covers 16 T cell receptor beta chains from one sample sequenced in a study of human T cells and chemical hapten exposure. Each CDR3 protein is one row after TCRdb ran MiXCR on the RACE reads. The table records 84,000 or so distinct CDR3 sequences, about 10% of them present only once. Stated time point: patch test 2, 6 weeks after DPC sensitization. Regarding treatment: therapeutic diphenylcyclopropenone sensitization with weekly scalp DPC. This specimen consisted of whole blood, obtained in connection with sensitization to the hapten diphenylcyclopropenone (DPC). The receptor source for this set is a woman in her thirties with alopecia areata. Some clones in this sample may be carry-over from other donors' samples.

This clonotype occurred many times. The chain recombines TRBV18 with TRBJ1-5; D is undetermined. The CDR3 has 13 amino acids. V gave up 2 bases and J gave up 6 bases, with 8 bases separating them. CDR1 and CDR2 (germline): KGHSH, LQKENI. The CDR3 coding sequence is TGTGCCAGCTCACCAGGGGAGGCTCAGCCCCAGCATTTT. Translated: CASSPGEAQPQHF. Full variable domain (rest looked up from reference TRBV18 and TRBJ1-5): NAGVMQNPRHLVRRRGQEARLRCSPMKGHSHVYWYRQLPEEGLKFMVYLQKENIIDESGMPKERFSAEFPKEGPSILRIQQVVRGDSAAYFCASSPGEAQPQHFGDGTRLSIL.

The genes are TRBV28 and TRBJ1-5; D remains ambiguous. V lost 2 bases and J 3 bases, leaving 5 bases between the germline ends. The germline gives CDR1 MDHEN, CDR2 SYDVKM. CDR3 size: 13 residues. The CDR3 loop is CASSLAFNQPQHF. CDR3 in DNA: TGTGCCAGCAGTTTAGCCTTCAATCAGCCCCAGCATTTT.

This clonotype has ten or more counts. CDR3 DNA sequence: TGTGCCAGCAGTTACGGGTCTAGCGGGACGGAGCAGTACTTC. This sequence encodes CASSYGSSGTEQYF. The chain uses TRBV6-2 or TRBV6-3 and TRBJ2-7; 9 bases line up with TRBD2. The V and J ends lost 2 bases and 7 bases, in that order; junction bases with no gene match: 6. The CDR3 covers 14 residues. Germline CDR1 MNHEY, CDR2 SVGEGT.

This clonotype was counted at least ten times. V and J are TRBV29-1 and TRBJ2-3; 10 positions match TRBD2. The germline V gene has CDR1 SQVTM and CDR2 ANQGSEA. Trimming at V came to 4 bases and at J to 6 bases, leaving 4 bases not matched to a gene. The CDR3 length is 13 residues. This CDR3 reads CSVGGAGGDTQYF. In nucleotides, the CDR3 is TGCAGCGTTGGTGGAGCGGGGGGGGATACGCAGTATTTT.

Notes on this clonotype: A read error is possible here, since a much larger clone lies one base away. This chain uses TRBV2 with TRBJ1-2, with D tentatively TRBD1 (5 bases). The CDR3 is 15 residues long. Germline CDR1 and CDR2: SNHLY and FYNNEI. The CDR3 DNA reads TGTGTCAGGAACCTGGCAGGGCGGGCTAACTATGGCTACACCTTC. As protein: CVRNLAGRANYGYTF.

This clonotype has a count of ten or more. The chain carries TRBV29-1 and TRBJ1-1; D unresolved. Between the trimmed V and J ends, which lost 3 bases and 3 bases, there was a span of 5 bases. CDR1 and CDR2 (germline): SQVTM, ANQGSEA. The CDR3 runs 11 residues. CDR3 DNA: TGCAGCGTTGATCCCTACACTGAAGCTTTCTTT. Residues: CSVDPYTEAFF.

Of note for this clonotype: A much larger clone lies a single base off, so this may be a read error. The CDR3 bases are TGTGCCAGCAGACTCAGGGCCATGGACACTGAAGCTTTCTTT. It specifies CASRLRAMDTEAFF. The rearrangement uses TRBV6-2 or TRBV6-3 and TRBJ1-1; perhaps TRBD1 as D (5 bases). The CDR3 loop spans 14 amino acids. The germline V gene has CDR1 MNHEY and CDR2 SVGEGT. The germline V and J ends were trimmed by 6 bases and 3 bases, with 14 bases remaining between them.

This clonotype has only a few counts. CDR3 sequence (DNA): TGCAGTGGGGGCGGTGAGACCCAGTACTTC. Its protein is CSGGGETQYF. The chain is built from TRBV20-1 and TRBJ2-5; maybe TRBD1 (5 bases). Deletions cut 7 bases from V and 5 bases from J, with 8 bases between. Germline V gives CDR1 DFQATT, CDR2 SNEGSKA (reference sequence). The CDR3 sequence is 10 residues long.

This clonotype was seen only a few times. It may be a read error: a sequence one base away is much more abundant. V and J are TRBV28 and TRBJ1-2; 7 positions agree with TRBD1. This CDR3 spans 13 amino acids. V lost 4 bases and J lost 3; bases outside the gene matches: 2. CDR1 is MDHEN, CDR2 SYDVKM, per germline. The CDR3 loop reads CASSYDRDYGYTF. The CDR3 DNA follows: TGTGCCAGCAGTTACGACAGGGACTATGGCTACACCTTC.

This clonotype was detected many times. J is TRBJ1-1 and V is TRBV7-2, with D maybe TRBD1 (5 bases). Germline assignment: CDR1 SGHTA and CDR2 FQGNSA. The CDR3 spans 13 residues. Here the CDR3 reads CVFRAGIDTEAFF. The DNA of the CDR3 is TGTGTATTCAGGGCAGGGATCGACACTGAAGCTTTCTTT.

The V and J genes are TRBV6-1 and TRBJ2-1, with TRBD2 identical over 7 bases. The CDR3 contains 11 residues. CDR1 and CDR2 from the germline V gene are MNHNS and SASEGT. Trimming cost V 6 bases and J 13 bases; bases outside gene matches: 6. CDR3 protein: CASRLSGAQFF. The CDR3 DNA reads as TGTGCCAGCAGGTTAAGCGGGGCACAGTTCTTC.

There are many counts of this clonotype. The rearrangement uses TRBV28 and TRBJ2-3; possible D gene TRBD1, 5 bases. Germline lookup yields CDR1 MDHEN and CDR2 SYDVKM. The V end was cut by 5 bases, the J end by 2 bases, with 14 bases between. This CDR3 contains 15 residues. CDR3 region: CASSPRGLITDTQYF. The DNA of the CDR3 is TGTGCCAGCAGTCCAAGGGGTCTAATCACAGATACGCAGTATTTT.

The CDR3 DNA is TGCGCCAGCAGCCCCGGACATGAGCAGTTCTTC. Its translation: CASSPGHEQFF. V gene TRBV4-1 combines with J gene TRBJ2-1; no clear D. CDR1 MGHRA and CDR2 YSYEKL come from the germline V gene. CDR3 length: 11 amino acids. Trimming pared 4 bases from V and 8 bases from J, leaving 6 bases between.

This clonotype was observed many times. V is TRBV27 and J is TRBJ1-1, with 8 bases matching TRBD1. V gave up 5 bases and J gave up 8 bases; unmatched junction bases: 7. Germline loops: CDR1 MNHEY, CDR2 SMNVEV (reference sequence). The CDR3 is made up of 13 amino acids. The CDR3 loop is CASSPGQDREAFF. The CDR3 DNA sequence: TGTGCCAGCAGTCCGGGACAGGATAGAGAAGCTTTCTTT.

The V and J genes are TRBV6-6 and TRBJ2-3, with 8 bases matching TRBD2. The CDR3 is 14 amino acids. CDR1 is MNHNY and CDR2 is SVGAGI in the germline V gene (reference sequence). Losses at the gene ends were 8 bases for V and 0 bases for J; bases not matched to a gene: 4. The CDR3 DNA sequence: TGTGCCAGCGTGGAGCGGGAGAGCACAGATACGCAGTATTTT. It yields the protein CASVERESTDTQYF.

The table lists this clonotype with many counts. J is TRBJ2-5 and V is TRBV29-1, with a tentative D call TRBD1 (6 bases). Trimming pared 6 bases from V and 13 bases from J, leaving 15 bases between. Germline assignment: CDR1 SQVTM and CDR2 ANQGSEA. The CDR3 runs to 10 residues. In nucleotides, the CDR3 is TGCAGCGTGTTTACCGGACAGACGTACTTC. Translated: CSVFTGQTYF.